This TCR beta chain was sequenced for a study of response to subunit inactivated influenza vaccine. Points from the study as a whole: The authors suggested that few new T cells are recruited per seasonal influenza vaccination.

TCRdb passed the RT-PCR reads through MiXCR, listing each CDR3 protein once. The sample contains around 470,000 distinct CDR3 sequences, around 7.7% of which appear only once. As concerns this clonotype: The antigen remains unidentified.

Sequencing was performed on PBMCs from blood, taken around 25 months after vaccination. The receptor's source is a man aged 50 to 75 who received an inactivated influenza vaccine.

CDR3 in DNA: TGTGCCAGCAGCGCCTACAGGGGGCCAGCTTTCTTT. This gives the protein CASSAYRGPAFF. The V call is TRBV7-2, the J call TRBJ1-1; 9 bases are a match to TRBD1. In germline, CDR1 is SGHTA, CDR2 FQGNSA. The CDR3 is 12 amino acids. Trimming cost V 5 bases and J 10 bases; bases outside gene matches: 5.